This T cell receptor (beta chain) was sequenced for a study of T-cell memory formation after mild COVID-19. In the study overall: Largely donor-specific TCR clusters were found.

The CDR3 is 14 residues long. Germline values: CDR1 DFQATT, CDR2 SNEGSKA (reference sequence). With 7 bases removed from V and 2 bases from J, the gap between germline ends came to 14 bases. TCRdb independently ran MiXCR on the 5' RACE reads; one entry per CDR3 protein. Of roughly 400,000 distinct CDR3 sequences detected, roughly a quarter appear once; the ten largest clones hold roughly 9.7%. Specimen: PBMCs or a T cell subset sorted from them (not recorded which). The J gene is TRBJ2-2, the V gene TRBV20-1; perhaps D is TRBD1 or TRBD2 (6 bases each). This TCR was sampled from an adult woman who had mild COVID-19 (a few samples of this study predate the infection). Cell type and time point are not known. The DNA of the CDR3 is TGCAGTGGCCGTGCCGGGGGCAACACCGGGGAGCTGTTTTTT. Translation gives CSGRAGGNTGELFF.